This entry is about one T cell receptor (beta chain). What it recognizes is unknown. The CDR3 consists of 16 residues. The germline CDR1 and CDR2 sequences are MDHEN and SYDVKM. With 5 bases removed from V and 0 bases from J, the gap between germline ends came to 14 bases. The data were taken from a study of beta chain features in type 1 diabetes. The isolated RNA, all of it, was reverse transcribed, so expressed TCRB transcripts were what got sequenced. Clones were sequenced by immunoSEQ multiplex PCR, and TCRdb holds only the in-frame ones, with some missing. Among around 710,000 clones listed, roughly an eighth were seen once. Study observations and caveats: Type 1 diabetes patients showed a moderate but significant shortening of TCRB CDR3s in all four CD4+ subsets.

This clonotype was obtained from a man aged 25 to 40 with type 1 diabetes. The sample consisted of naive CD4+ T cells from blood. The rearrangement links TRBV28 to TRBJ2-1; no reliable D call. CDR3 coding DNA: TGTGCCAGCAGTGGGGTCATGGGGAACTCCTACAATGAGCAGTTCTTC. Translated, it gives CASSGVMGNSYNEQFF.